The 32 T cell receptor beta chains given below trace back to one sample, sequenced in a study of shared clonotypes between healthy human individuals. The data were produced by immunoSEQ multiplex PCR, yet TCRdb's version contains in-frame clones alone and is incomplete. Of approximately 980,000 clones listed, over 75% are singletons. The specimen sequenced was memory CD4+ T cells sorted from blood. Subset noted: CD45RA-negative fraction. All receptors derive from a man between 18 and 35 years old in good health.

The chain joins TRBV11-2 to TRBJ2-2; a possible D gene is TRBD2 (5 bases). V was cut by 5 bases and J by 5 bases, with 9 bases left in between. This CDR3 region has 13 residues. The germline CDR1 and CDR2 sequences are SGHAT and FQNNGV. This chain's CDR3 is CASSAGKTGELFF. In DNA form, the CDR3 reads TGTGCCAGCAGCGCCGGGAAGACCGGGGAGCTGTTTTTT.

V usage is TRBV9 and J usage is TRBJ1-3, with D possibly matching TRBD1 (5 bases). The germline gives CDR1 SGDLS, CDR2 YYNGEE. The CDR3 loop spans 16 amino acids. Trimming removed 0 bases at V and 3 bases at J, with 13 bases between. CDR3 sequence reads: CASSVGMGGDGNTIYF. The CDR3 bases are TGTGCCAGCAGCGTAGGGATGGGGGGAGATGGAAACACCATATATTTT.

CDR3 bases: TGTGCCAGCAATCTCGACAGGTCCTCTGGAAACACCATATATTTT. Residues: CASNLDRSSGNTIYF. The chain recombines TRBV6-1 with TRBJ1-3; possibly TRBD1 for D (6 bases). Germline CDR1 is MNHNS and CDR2 is SASEGT. The CDR3 has 15 residues. Trimming cost V 7 bases and J 0 bases, with 13 bases left between them.

This clone was detected only a few times. The chain has TRBV11-3 and TRBJ2-1; either TRBD1 or TRBD2 may supply D (5 bases each). V shed 2 bases and J shed 0 bases, with 17 bases lying between them. Germline CDR1 is SGHNT and CDR2 is YENEEA. The CDR3 runs to 18 residues. CDR3 protein: CASSLHQGFGSSYNEQFF. For the CDR3, the DNA is TGTGCCAGCAGCTTACATCAGGGTTTTGGGAGCTCCTACAATGAGCAGTTCTTC.

CDR3 DNA: TGTGCCAGCTCGATCCGGGGGTCCCTTAATGACGAGCAGTACTTC. Its protein product is CASSIRGSLNDEQYF. The chain employs TRBV18 and TRBJ2-7; D might be TRBD2 (6 bases). The germline V and J ends were trimmed by 6 bases and 5 bases, with 20 bases remaining between them. Germline V gene data show CDR1 as KGHSH and CDR2 as LQKENI. The CDR3 totals 15 residues. The full variable domain, rest sourced from reference TRBV18 and TRBJ2-7, is NAGVMQNPRHLVRRRGQEARLRCSPMKGHSHVYWYRQLPEEGLKFMVYLQKENIIDESGMPKERFSAEFPKEGPSILRIQQVVRGDSAAYFCASSIRGSLNDEQYFGPGTRLTVT.

The rearrangement links TRBV7-8 to TRBJ1-1; TRBD1 aligns across 8 bases. The germline gives CDR1 SGHVS, CDR2 FQNEAQ. J was trimmed by 2 bases and V by 5 bases; bases with no gene match: 7. This CDR3 has 15 amino acids. The CDR3 loop is CASSIRTGINTEAFF. In nucleotides, the CDR3 is TGTGCCAGCAGCATCCGGACAGGGATAAACACTGAAGCTTTCTTT. The full variable domain, rest sourced from reference TRBV7-8 and TRBJ1-1, is GAGVSQSPRYKVAKRGQDVALRCDPISGHVSLFWYQQALGQGPEFLTYFQNEAQLDKSGLPSDRFFAERPEGSVSTLKIQRTQQEDSAVYLCASSIRTGINTEAFFGQGTRLTVV.

This clone has a handful of counts. The V call is TRBV5-6, the J call TRBJ2-1; D is undetermined. In germline, CDR1 is SGHDT, CDR2 YYEEEE. The CDR3 is 16 amino acids. V dropped 3 bases and J dropped 6 bases, with 19 bases sitting between them. As DNA, the CDR3 is TGTGCCAGCAGCTCTCGGAGCCCGGGTGGAGTCAATGAGCAGTTCTTC. It is translated as CASSSRSPGGVNEQFF.

The rearrangement uses TRBV27 and TRBJ1-3, with TRBD1 matching 7 bases. CDR1 is MNHEY, CDR2 SMNVEV, per germline (reference sequence). V lost 4 bases and J lost 2; bases outside the gene matches: 2. The CDR3 is made up of 14 amino acids. DNA for the CDR3: TGTGCCAGCAGTTCAGGGACAGCTGGAAACACCATATATTTT. Translation gives CASSSGTAGNTIYF.

The chain is built from TRBV5-6 and TRBJ2-7; weak D call: TRBD1 (5 bases). V was cut by 2 bases and J by 3 bases, with 9 bases left in between. CDR1 SGHDT and CDR2 YYEEEE come from the germline V gene. The CDR3 runs 13 residues. CDR3 residues: CASSFPGFYEQYF. The CDR3 bases are TGTGCCAGCAGCTTTCCAGGGTTCTACGAGCAGTACTTC.

This chain connects TRBV5-4 to TRBJ1-1; D is uncertain. Trimming took off 6 bases at V and 0 bases at J, with 21 bases between the two ends. This CDR3 comprises 17 residues. Germline lookup yields CDR1 SGHNT and CDR2 YYREEE (reference sequence). Here the CDR3 DNA reads TGTGCCAGCATCGGCAGCGTACCAGACCCCATGAACACTGAAGCTTTCTTT. Translated, it gives CASIGSVPDPMNTEAFF.

The chain carries TRBV25-1 and TRBJ2-5; 7 bases are shared with TRBD1. The J call is in doubt because the DNA end fits TRBJ2-7 better. This CDR3 region has 11 residues. Germline V CDR1 and CDR2: MGHDK, SYGVNS. This CDR3 reads CASRDRVEQYF. The CDR3 region has the DNA TGTGCCAGCAGAGACAGGGTCGAGCAGTACTTC.

The rearrangement joins TRBV6-5 to TRBJ1-2; D is ambiguous. The CDR3 covers 14 residues. The germline CDR1 and CDR2 sequences are MNHEY and SVGAGI. V gave up 2 bases and J gave up 5 bases, with 12 bases separating them. CDR3 protein: CASSYSPWEYGYTF. The CDR3 DNA follows: TGTGCCAGCAGTTACAGTCCATGGGAGTATGGCTACACCTTC.

V is TRBV5-4 and J is TRBJ2-3; D is tentatively TRBD1 or TRBD2 (5 bases each). The germline CDR1 and CDR2 sequences are SGHNT and YYREEE (reference sequence). V was clipped by 6 bases and J by 6 bases, with 20 bases between them. CDR3 length: 15 residues. The DNA of the CDR3 is TGTGCCAGCACCTCCAGGGACGGCCGGGCGGATACGCAGTATTTT. Translated, it gives CASTSRDGRADTQYF.

The gene calls are TRBV5-1 and TRBJ2-5; unclear D gene. The CDR3 spans 14 residues. V was cut by 3 bases and J by 5 bases, with 14 bases left in between. CDR1 is SGHRS and CDR2 is YFSETQ in the germline V gene. The CDR3 loop is CASSSGPVAETQYF. DNA of the CDR3: TGCGCCAGCAGCTCCGGGCCGGTTGCGGAGACCCAGTACTTC.

As to this clone: The junction departs from the called germline gene at one end, perhaps through a read error. The chain joins TRBV2 to TRBJ2-1; D is possibly TRBD2 (6 bases). Germline V lookup: CDR1 SNHLY, CDR2 FYNNEI. The CDR3 contains 13 residues. The CDR3 DNA is TGTGCCAGCAGCGGGGACTCCAACAATGAGCAGTTCTTC. Amino acids: CASSGDSNNEQFF.

This clone was counted a single time. Other DNA sequences in this specimen translate into the identical CDR3. The CDR3: CASSPSGGNTGELFF. CDR3 DNA sequence: TGTGCCAGCTCACCCAGCGGGGGGAACACCGGGGAGCTGTTTTTT. The V gene is TRBV18, the J gene TRBJ2-2; 8 nucleotides align to TRBD2. Germline CDR1 and CDR2: KGHSH and LQKENI. The CDR3 has 15 amino acids. Germline trimming cut 3 bases from V and 1 base from J; bases unmatched to any gene: 1.

J is TRBJ1-5 and V is TRBV6-6, with 8 bases identical to TRBD1. Germline V gene data show CDR1 as MNHNY and CDR2 as SVGAGI (reference sequence). J gave up 5 bases and V 4 bases, and 4 bases lay outside the gene matches. The CDR3 runs 14 residues. CDR3 DNA: TGTGCCAGCAGTTTGCCAGGGGGCGATCAGCCCCAGCATTTT. This gives the protein CASSLPGGDQPQHF.

This sequence joins TRBV30 and TRBJ1-4; a weak D match, TRBD1 (6 bases). This CDR3 comprises 16 residues. V was pared by 3 bases and J by 0 bases, with 14 bases between. Germline loops: CDR1 GTSNPN, CDR2 SVGIG (reference sequence). Here the CDR3 DNA reads TGTGCCTGGAGCCTTGGACAGATCTCAACTAATGAAAAACTGTTTTTT. Residues: CAWSLGQISTNEKLFF.

The J gene is TRBJ1-5, the V gene TRBV5-4; weak D call: TRBD1 (5 bases). V was cut by 4 bases and J by 7 bases, with 12 bases left in between. The length of the CDR3 is 13 residues. CDR1 SGHNT and CDR2 YYREEE come from the germline V gene (reference sequence). The CDR3 spells CASSLIWDQPQHF. DNA of the CDR3: TGTGCCAGCAGCCTGATCTGGGACCAGCCCCAGCATTTT.

The chain employs TRBV5-1 and TRBJ2-7, with D perhaps matching TRBD1 or TRBD2 (6 bases each). The CDR3 has 15 residues. V gave up 2 bases and J gave up 3 bases, with 15 bases separating them. From germline, CDR1 is SGHRS and CDR2 YFSETQ. The chain's CDR3 is CASSFHRGQIYEQYF. DNA for the CDR3: TGCGCCAGCAGCTTTCACCGGGGGCAAATCTACGAGCAGTACTTC.

V and J are TRBV10-3 and TRBJ2-1, with D possibly TRBD1 on 5 matching bases. The CDR3 consists of 15 residues. The V end lost 8 bases, the J end lost 7 bases, and 21 bases lay between the germline ends. Germline V gene data show CDR1 as ENHRY and CDR2 as SYGVKD. CDR3 amino acids: CAIGPLATGGNEQFF. The CDR3 DNA reads as TGTGCCATCGGGCCCTTGGCAACAGGTGGGAATGAGCAGTTCTTC.

The chain couples TRBV29-1 to TRBJ1-2; no reliable D call. The V gene's germline CDR1 is SQVTM and CDR2 ANQGSEA. There are 11 residues in the CDR3. V lost 8 bases and J 8 bases, leaving 15 bases between the germline ends. The CDR3, as DNA: TGCAGCACAAACGCCGACCACGGCTACACCTTC. Translating it yields CSTNADHGYTF.

This chain's CDR3 is CASSHRASAEAFF. The DNA of the CDR3 is TGTGCCAGCAGTCACAGGGCGTCCGCTGAAGCTTTCTTT. The chain is built from TRBV27 and TRBJ1-1, with D possibly being TRBD1 (6 bases). The CDR3 is made up of 13 amino acids. Trimming removed 5 bases from V and 6 bases from J, with 13 bases in between. The germline V gene encodes CDR1 MNHEY and CDR2 SMNVEV (reference sequence).

The gene calls are TRBV28 and TRBJ2-7, with TRBD1 as a possible D gene (6 bases). This CDR3 has 14 residues. Germline V gene sequence: CDR1 MDHEN, CDR2 SYDVKM. V shed 5 bases and J shed 1 base, with 12 bases lying between them. The CDR3 DNA is TGTGCCAGCAGTACACAGGGTCGATCCTACGAGCAGTACTTC. Translated, it gives CASSTQGRSYEQYF.

The V call is TRBV6-1, the J call TRBJ1-5; D is possibly TRBD1 (5 bases). The V end lost 4 bases, the J end lost 0 bases, and 7 bases lay between the germline ends. Germline lookup yields CDR1 MNHNS and CDR2 SASEGT. This CDR3 spans 14 amino acids. The CDR3 DNA is TGTGCCAGCAGTGGGGGGTCTAGCAATCAGCCCCAGCATTTT. Translation: CASSGGSSNQPQHF.

The chain employs TRBV5-1 and TRBJ1-1; D gene unclear. CDR3 length: 11 residues. V shed 2 bases and J shed 7 bases, with 6 bases lying between them. Germline V CDR1 and CDR2: SGHRS, YFSETQ. The CDR3 bases are TGCGCCAGCAGCTTAGGCCGTGAAGCTTTCTTT. Translating gives CASSLGREAFF. The full variable domain, completed using reference TRBV5-1 and TRBJ1-1, is KAGVTQTPRYLIKTRGQQVTLSCSPISGHRSVSWYQQTPGQGLQFLFEYFSETQRNKGNFPGRFSGRQFSNSRSEMNVSTLELGDSALYLCASSLGREAFFGQGTRLTVV.

Points on this clone: Compared with germline, one end of the junction differs, possibly owing to a read error. This rearrangement joins TRBV7-9 to TRBJ2-2; possibly TRBD1 for D (5 bases). The germline V gene encodes CDR1 SEHNR and CDR2 FQNEAQ (reference sequence). The CDR3 is 15 residues long. CDR3 coding DNA: TGTGCCAGCAGATTAGGGGCATATAACACCGGGGAGCTGTTTTTT. Translation gives CASRLGAYNTGELFF.

There are a few counts of this clone. This chain connects TRBV6-5 to TRBJ2-1; possibly TRBD1 or TRBD2 for D (6 bases each). Germline values: CDR1 MNHEY, CDR2 SVGAGI. Trimming cost V 6 bases and J 6 bases, with 18 bases left between them. The CDR3 has 15 residues. CDR3 in amino acids: CASSPRGGQGNEQFF. CDR3 bases: TGTGCCAGCAGCCCTCGTGGGGGGCAGGGCAATGAGCAGTTCTTC.

About this clone itself: This sample includes further DNA sequences coding for the same CDR3. The chain recombines TRBV4-1 with TRBJ1-5; D gene ambiguous. In germline, CDR1 is MGHRA, CDR2 YSYEKL. This CDR3 region has 15 residues. The V gene lost 0 bases and the J gene lost 0 bases, with 6 bases spanning the gap. The CDR3 is CASSQDGGSNQPQHF. The CDR3 region has the DNA TGCGCCAGCAGCCAAGATGGCGGTAGCAATCAGCCCCAGCATTTT.

This chain links TRBV10-1 with TRBJ2-5; 10 positions match TRBD2. This CDR3 has 17 amino acids. The V segment lost 5 bases and the J segment 2 bases; nucleotides outside the gene matches: 11. CDR1 is WNHNN and CDR2 is SYGVQD in the germline V gene (reference sequence). The DNA for the CDR3 is TGCGCCAGCAGTATCAGCGGGAGGGGGGGGGCGCAAGAGACCCAGTACTTC. Protein sequence: CASSISGRGGAQETQYF.

This clone was seen a handful of times. The V call is TRBV9, the J call TRBJ1-3, with D possibly matching TRBD1 (5 bases). The germline V gene encodes CDR1 SGDLS and CDR2 YYNGEE. The CDR3 has 14 residues. V lost 0 bases to trimming and J lost 2 bases, with 6 bases between them. The DNA for the CDR3 is TGTGCCAGCAGCGTAGAAGGGGCTGGAAACACCATATATTTT. Amino acid sequence: CASSVEGAGNTIYF.

Comments on this clone: Other DNA sequences within the sample encode an identical CDR3. The chain uses TRBV18 and TRBJ2-7, with D possibly matching TRBD1 (5 bases). Germline loops: CDR1 KGHSH, CDR2 LQKENI. Trimming cost V 0 bases and J 2 bases, with 5 bases left between them. The CDR3 sequence is 13 residues long. As DNA, the CDR3 is TGTGCCAGCTCACCACCAGGGGCCTACGAGCAGTACTTC. Translating gives CASSPPGAYEQYF.